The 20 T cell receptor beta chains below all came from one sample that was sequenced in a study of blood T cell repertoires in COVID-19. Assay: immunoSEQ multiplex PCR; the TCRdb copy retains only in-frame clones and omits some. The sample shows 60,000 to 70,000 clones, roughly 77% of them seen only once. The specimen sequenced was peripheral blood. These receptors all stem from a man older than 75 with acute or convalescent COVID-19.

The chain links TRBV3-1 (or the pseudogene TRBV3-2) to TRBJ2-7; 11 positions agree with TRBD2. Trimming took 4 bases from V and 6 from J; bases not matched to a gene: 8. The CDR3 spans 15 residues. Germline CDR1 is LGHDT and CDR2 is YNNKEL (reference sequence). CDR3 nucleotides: TGTGCCAGCAGCCCTCGACTAGCGGGAATAGGCGAGCAGTACTTC. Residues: CASSPRLAGIGEQYF.

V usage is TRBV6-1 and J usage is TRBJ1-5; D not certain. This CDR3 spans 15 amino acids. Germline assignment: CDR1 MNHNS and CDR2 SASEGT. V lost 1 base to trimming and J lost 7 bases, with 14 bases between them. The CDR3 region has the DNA TGTGCCAGCAGTGAAGGGTACGGCTCGGGGCAGCCCCAGCATTTT. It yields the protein CASSEGYGSGQPQHF.

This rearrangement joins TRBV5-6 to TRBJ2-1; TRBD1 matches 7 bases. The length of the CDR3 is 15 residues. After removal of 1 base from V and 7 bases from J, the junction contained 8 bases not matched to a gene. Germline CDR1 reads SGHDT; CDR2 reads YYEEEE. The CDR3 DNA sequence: TGTGCCAGCAGCTTGATCCCAGGGGGAAGAAATGAGCAGTTCTTC. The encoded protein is CASSLIPGGRNEQFF.

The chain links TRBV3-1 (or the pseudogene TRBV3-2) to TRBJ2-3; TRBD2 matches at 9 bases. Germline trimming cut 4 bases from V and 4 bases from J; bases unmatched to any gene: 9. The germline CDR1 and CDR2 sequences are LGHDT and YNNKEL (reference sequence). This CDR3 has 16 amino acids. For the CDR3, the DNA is TGTGCCAGCAGCCCCCTACCGCGGGGGGGCCCAGATACGCAGTATTTT. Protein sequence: CASSPLPRGGPDTQYF.

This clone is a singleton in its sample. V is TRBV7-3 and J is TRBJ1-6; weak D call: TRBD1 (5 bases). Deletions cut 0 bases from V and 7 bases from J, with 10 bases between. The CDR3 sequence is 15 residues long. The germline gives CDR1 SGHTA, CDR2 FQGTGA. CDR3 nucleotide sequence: TGTGCCAGCAGCTTAACGGGGGACTTCAATTCACCCCTCCACTTT. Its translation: CASSLTGDFNSPLHF.

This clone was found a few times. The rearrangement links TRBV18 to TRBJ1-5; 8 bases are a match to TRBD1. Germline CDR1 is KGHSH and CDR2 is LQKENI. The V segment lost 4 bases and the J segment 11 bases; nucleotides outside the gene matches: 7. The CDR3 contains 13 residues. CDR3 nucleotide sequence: TGTGCCAGCTCACAGACAGGGGCGTGGGCCCAGCATTTT. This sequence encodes CASSQTGAWAQHF.

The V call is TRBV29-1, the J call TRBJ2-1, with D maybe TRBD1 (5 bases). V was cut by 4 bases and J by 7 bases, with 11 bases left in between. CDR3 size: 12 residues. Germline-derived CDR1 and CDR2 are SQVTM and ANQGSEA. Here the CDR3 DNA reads TGCAGCGTTGGGGGCCAAGGAAATGAGCAGTTCTTC. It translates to CSVGGQGNEQFF.

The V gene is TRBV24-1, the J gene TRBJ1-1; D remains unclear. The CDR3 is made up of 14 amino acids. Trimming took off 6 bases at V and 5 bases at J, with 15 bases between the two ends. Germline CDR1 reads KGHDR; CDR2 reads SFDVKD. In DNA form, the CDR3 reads TGTGCCACCAGTTCCTCATTCGCGGGGACTGAAGCTTTCTTT. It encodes CATSSSFAGTEAFF.

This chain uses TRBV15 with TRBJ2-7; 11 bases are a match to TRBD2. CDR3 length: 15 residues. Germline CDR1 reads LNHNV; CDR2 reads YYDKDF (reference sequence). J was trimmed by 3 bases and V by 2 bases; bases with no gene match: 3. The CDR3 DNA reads TGTGCCACCAGCAGACGTAGCGGGGGGGACTACGAGCAGTACTTC. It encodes CATSRRSGGDYEQYF. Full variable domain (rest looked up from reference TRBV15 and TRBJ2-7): DAMVIQNPRYQVTQFGKPVTLSCSQTLNHNVMYWYQQKSSQAPKLLFHYYDKDFNNEADTPDNFQSRRPNTSFCFLDIRSPGLGDTAMYLCATSRRSGGDYEQYFGPGTRLTVT.

The CDR3 region is CASSILAGPNQPQHF. The CDR3 nucleotides read TGTGCCAGTAGTATACTTGCAGGGCCCAATCAGCCCCAGCATTTT. V is TRBV19 and J is TRBJ1-5, with D possibly being TRBD1 (5 bases). Germline loops: CDR1 LNHDA, CDR2 SQIVND (reference sequence). CDR3 length: 15 residues. Between the trimmed V and J ends, which lost 2 bases and 3 bases, there was a span of 11 bases.

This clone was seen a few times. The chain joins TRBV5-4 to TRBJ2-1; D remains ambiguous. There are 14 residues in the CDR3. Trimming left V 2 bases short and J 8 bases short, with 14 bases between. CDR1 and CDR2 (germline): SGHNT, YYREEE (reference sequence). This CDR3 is CASSFERGGDEQFF. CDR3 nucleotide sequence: TGTGCCAGCAGCTTCGAGCGAGGTGGCGATGAGCAGTTCTTC.

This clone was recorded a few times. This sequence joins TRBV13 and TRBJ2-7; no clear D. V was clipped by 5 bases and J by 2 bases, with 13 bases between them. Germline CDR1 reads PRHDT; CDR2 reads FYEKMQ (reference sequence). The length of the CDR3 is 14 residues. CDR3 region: CASSRLGATYEQYF. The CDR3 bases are TGTGCCAGCAGCCGGCTCGGAGCGACCTACGAGCAGTACTTC.

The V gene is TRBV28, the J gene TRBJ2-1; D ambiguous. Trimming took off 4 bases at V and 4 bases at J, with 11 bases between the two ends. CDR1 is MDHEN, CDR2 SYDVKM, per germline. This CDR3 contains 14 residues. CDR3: CASSSPNGYNEQFF. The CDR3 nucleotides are TGTGCCAGCAGTTCCCCTAACGGTTACAATGAGCAGTTCTTC.

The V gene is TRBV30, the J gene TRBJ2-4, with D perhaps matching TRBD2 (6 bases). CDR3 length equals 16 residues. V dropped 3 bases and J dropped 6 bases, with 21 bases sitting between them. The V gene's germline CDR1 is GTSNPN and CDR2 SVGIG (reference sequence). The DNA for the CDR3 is TGTGCCTGGAGCCCCTGGCGGGGCGCGCCTGGAAACATTCAGTACTTC. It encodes CAWSPWRGAPGNIQYF.

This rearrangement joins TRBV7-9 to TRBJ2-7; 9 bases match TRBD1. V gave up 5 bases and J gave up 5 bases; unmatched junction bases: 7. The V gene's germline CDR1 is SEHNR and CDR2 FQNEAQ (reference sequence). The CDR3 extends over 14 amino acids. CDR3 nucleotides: TGTGCCAGCAGCCGGGACAGGGCTAGAAACGAGCAGTACTTC. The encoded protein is CASSRDRARNEQYF.

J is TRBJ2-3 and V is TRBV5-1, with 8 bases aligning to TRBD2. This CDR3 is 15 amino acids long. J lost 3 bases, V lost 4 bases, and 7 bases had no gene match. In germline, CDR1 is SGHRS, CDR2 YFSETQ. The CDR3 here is CASSGAGGSTDTQYF. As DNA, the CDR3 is TGCGCCAGCAGCGGCGCGGGGGGTTCTACAGATACGCAGTATTTT.

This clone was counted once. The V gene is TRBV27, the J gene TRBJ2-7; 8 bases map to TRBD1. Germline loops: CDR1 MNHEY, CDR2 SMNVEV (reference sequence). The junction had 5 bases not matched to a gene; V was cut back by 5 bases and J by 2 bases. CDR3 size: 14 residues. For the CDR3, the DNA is TGTGCCAGCAGTGCGCAGGGGGCCGCCTACGAGCAGTACTTC. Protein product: CASSAQGAAYEQYF.

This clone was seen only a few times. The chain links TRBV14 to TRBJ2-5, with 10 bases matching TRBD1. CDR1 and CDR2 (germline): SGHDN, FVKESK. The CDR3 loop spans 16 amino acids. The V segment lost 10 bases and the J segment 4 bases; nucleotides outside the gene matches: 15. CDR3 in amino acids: CATSRDPGTGVETQYF. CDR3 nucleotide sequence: TGTGCCACCTCTAGAGATCCCGGGACAGGGGTAGAGACCCAGTACTTC.

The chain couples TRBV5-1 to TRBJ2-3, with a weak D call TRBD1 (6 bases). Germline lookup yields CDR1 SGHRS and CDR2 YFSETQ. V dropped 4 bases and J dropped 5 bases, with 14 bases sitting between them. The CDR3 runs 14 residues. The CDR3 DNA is TGCGCCAGCAGCCTGCGGGTCAGGGGAGATACGCAGTATTTT. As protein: CASSLRVRGDTQYF.

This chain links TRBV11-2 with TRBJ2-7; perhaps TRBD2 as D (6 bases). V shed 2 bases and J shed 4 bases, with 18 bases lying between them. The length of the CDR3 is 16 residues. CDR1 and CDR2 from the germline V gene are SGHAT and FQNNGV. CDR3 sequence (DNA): TGTGCCAGCAGCTTAACGGTAACTGCGGGGAGGTACGAGCAGTACTTC. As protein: CASSLTVTAGRYEQYF.